This T cell receptor beta chain derives from a study of T cell clonality in common variable immunodeficiency. General study points: In common variable immunodeficiency, TCR beta chains reportedly carried fewer deletions and N-nucleotide insertions. Patient heterogeneity in the CVID cohort limited correlations between repertoire features and clinical complications.

Patients and controls were mostly of Caucasian heritage. Trimming pared 5 bases from V and 4 bases from J, leaving 14 bases between. This CDR3 has 14 amino acids. Germline CDR1 reads SGHTA; CDR2 reads FQGNSA. Generated by immunoSEQ multiplex PCR, the TCRdb table keeps only in-frame clones and is missing some. The sample includes roughly 33,000 clones, none of them occurring once. In its sample, this clone was seen a few times. Its specificity is not known. The CDR3 is cut off 3 residues early in the read; its end comes from the germline J gene. The chain uses TRBV7-2 and TRBJ1-2, with D possibly TRBD1 on 6 matching bases. Sample: peripheral blood mononuclear cells. The receptor was derived from a human donor with common variable immunodeficiency. The CDR3 spells CASSPRQDLYGYTF. The sequenced CDR3 bases are TGTGCCAGCAGCCCCAGACAGGACCTCTATGGC.